Each of the 28 T cell receptor beta chains below was sequenced from the same sample in a study of blood T cell repertoires in COVID-19. The protocol was immunoSEQ multiplex PCR, while the TCRdb copy is restricted to in-frame clones and leaves out a portion. This sample has nearly 300,000 clones, with around 89% found just once. The specimen was peripheral blood. Receptors were obtained from a young woman who had recovered from COVID-19.

CDR3 DNA: TGTGCCAGCAGCCAAGAGACTAGCGGGGAGACCCAGTACTTC. Translating it yields CASSQETSGETQYF. This chain connects TRBV14 to TRBJ2-5; the match to TRBD2 covers 10 bases. The CDR3 length is 14 residues. From germline, CDR1 is SGHDN and CDR2 FVKESK. J was trimmed by 5 bases and V by 0 bases; bases with no gene match: 0.

In this sample, this clone turned up once. This chain joins TRBV28 and TRBJ1-1; possibly TRBD1 for D (6 bases). The germline CDR1 and CDR2 sequences are MDHEN and SYDVKM. V lost 4 bases and J 1 base, leaving 19 bases between the germline ends. CDR3 length: 17 amino acids. CDR3 DNA sequence: TGTGCCAGCAGTTCGGCCGGGACAAGAAATTCGAACACTGAAGCTTTCTTT. Translated, it gives CASSSAGTRNSNTEAFF.

CDR3 sequence reads: CASSQPGQGSNTGELFF. In DNA form, the CDR3 reads TGTGCCAGCTCACAACCCGGACAGGGATCGAACACCGGGGAGCTGTTTTTT. This rearrangement joins TRBV18 to TRBJ2-2, with TRBD1 matching over 8 bases. The germline V gene has CDR1 KGHSH and CDR2 LQKENI. The V and J ends lost 4 bases and 0 bases, in that order; junction bases with no gene match: 7. This CDR3 is built from 17 residues.

V usage is TRBV7-2 and J usage is TRBJ1-2, with 9 positions matching TRBD1. The CDR3 spans 14 residues. CDR1 is SGHTA and CDR2 is FQGNSA in the germline V gene. The junction had 3 bases not matched to a gene; V was cut back by 1 base and J by 6 bases. The CDR3 DNA follows: TGTGCCAGCAGCTTAGGACAGGGGGTGGATGGCTACACCTTC. The encoded protein is CASSLGQGVDGYTF.

V gene TRBV6-2 or TRBV6-3 combines with J gene TRBJ2-1, with no clear D. CDR3 length: 15 amino acids. V gave up 0 bases and J gave up 4 bases, with 10 bases separating them. CDR1 and CDR2 from the germline V gene are MNHEY and SVGEGT. CDR3 DNA: TGTGCCAGCAGTTACTCGCGGCAGCTATACAATGAGCAGTTCTTC. The encoded protein is CASSYSRQLYNEQFF.

The J gene is TRBJ2-7, the V gene TRBV2, with 7 bases identical to TRBD1. J was trimmed by 3 bases and V by 8 bases; bases with no gene match: 7. CDR1 is SNHLY, CDR2 FYNNEI, per germline. The CDR3 sequence is 13 residues long. The CDR3 region is CASGQDLLYEQYF. As DNA, the CDR3 is TGTGCCAGCGGACAGGACCTCCTCTACGAGCAGTACTTC.

This chain links TRBV2 with TRBJ2-7, with D perhaps matching TRBD2 (5 bases). The germline V and J ends were trimmed by 7 bases and 4 bases, with 14 bases remaining between them. The CDR3 consists of 13 residues. CDR1 is SNHLY, CDR2 FYNNEI, per germline. The CDR3 is CASTQSRGYEQYF. CDR3 DNA: TGTGCCAGCACTCAATCCCGGGGATACGAGCAGTACTTC.

The chain has TRBV7-8 and TRBJ1-1; D is ambiguous. The V and J ends lost 1 base and 1 base respectively, with 10 bases between them. This CDR3 is built from 15 residues. CDR1 SGHVS and CDR2 FQNEAQ come from the germline V gene. DNA for the CDR3: TGTGCCAGCAGCTTAGACGAGGGAGAGAACACTGAAGCTTTCTTT. This codes for CASSLDEGENTEAFF.

The chain links TRBV11-3 to TRBJ2-1; 8 bases are a match to TRBD1. Germline CDR1 SGHNT, CDR2 YENEEA. The CDR3 extends over 19 amino acids. V lost 2 bases, J lost 7 bases, and 19 bases stayed unmatched. The CDR3 spells CASSLKFGTGTGTWNEQFF. CDR3 nucleotide sequence: TGTGCCAGCAGCTTAAAATTTGGGACAGGTACGGGCACATGGAATGAGCAGTTCTTC.

V gene TRBV7-2 combines with J gene TRBJ2-7, with TRBD1 matching 8 bases. Unmatched junction bases numbered 10, after V lost 5 bases and J lost 7 bases. The CDR3 runs to 14 residues. CDR1 is SGHTA, CDR2 FQGNSA, per germline. The CDR3 bases are TGTGCCAGCAGCCCTGGACAGGGTAGTTCGGAGCAGTACTTC. This translates into CASSPGQGSSEQYF.

V is TRBV7-2 and J is TRBJ1-2; 9 nucleotides align to TRBD1. The CDR3 totals 15 residues. The ends lost 2 bases at V and 5 bases at J; junction bases unmatched: 6. CDR1 and CDR2 (germline): SGHTA, FQGNSA. CDR3 in amino acids: CASSLIPGQGYGYTF. The CDR3 DNA sequence: TGTGCCAGCAGCTTAATACCGGGACAGGGATATGGCTACACCTTC.

V is TRBV6-1 and J is TRBJ1-4, with 8 positions matching TRBD1. Trimming at V came to 3 bases and at J to 5 bases, leaving 5 bases not matched to a gene. Germline V gives CDR1 MNHNS, CDR2 SASEGT. This CDR3 region has 15 residues. Here the CDR3 DNA reads TGTGCCAGCAGTGAGGTCGGGACAGGAAATGAAAAACTGTTTTTT. It codes for CASSEVGTGNEKLFF.

This clone was found once. The gene calls are TRBV5-4 and TRBJ2-5; possible D gene TRBD2, 5 bases. The CDR3 sequence is 13 residues long. Between the trimmed V and J ends, which lost 5 bases and 12 bases, there was a span of 20 bases. Germline-derived CDR1 and CDR2 are SGHNT and YYREEE (reference sequence). For the CDR3, the DNA is TGTGCCAGCAGTCTTCCGGGTGGGGAGAGTAAGTACTTC. Amino acid sequence: CASSLPGGESKYF.

The chain carries TRBV7-9 and TRBJ1-5; 9 bases fit TRBD1. V gave up 1 base and J gave up 0 bases; unmatched junction bases: 7. The CDR3 is made up of 18 amino acids. The germline V gene encodes CDR1 SEHNR and CDR2 FQNEAQ (reference sequence). CDR3 amino acids: CASSLVDRGGYSNQPQHF. CDR3 nucleotide sequence: TGTGCCAGCAGCTTAGTGGACAGGGGAGGTTATAGCAATCAGCCCCAGCATTTT.

This chain connects TRBV7-6 to TRBJ1-4; 12 bases agree with TRBD1. V shed 5 bases and J 11 bases; nucleotides not matched to a gene: 9. CDR3 length equals 15 residues. Germline CDR1 is SGHVS and CDR2 is FNYEAQ. CDR3 sequence: CASSGPGQGAFKLFF. DNA for the CDR3: TGTGCCAGCAGCGGACCGGGACAGGGGGCCTTTAAACTGTTTTTT.

The chain uses TRBV2 and TRBJ2-1; 7 nucleotides match TRBD2. CDR3 size: 17 residues. CDR1 is SNHLY, CDR2 FYNNEI, per germline. J lost 4 bases, V lost 6 bases, and 15 bases had no gene match. The CDR3 DNA sequence: TGTGCCAGCAGCCCCACTGTTCCGGGACTACAATACAATGAGCAGTTCTTC. Its translation is CASSPTVPGLQYNEQFF.

The chain has TRBV4-1 and TRBJ1-4; no reliable D call. Germline V gene lookup returns CDR1 MGHRA and CDR2 YSYEKL. The ends were cut back, 3 bases at V and 0 bases at J, with 11 bases in the middle. The CDR3 is 16 residues long. This CDR3 reads CASSQTGGATNEKLFF. CDR3 in DNA: TGCGCCAGCAGCCAGACGGGAGGAGCAACTAATGAAAAACTGTTTTTT.

The V gene is TRBV29-1, the J gene TRBJ1-2; tentatively, D is TRBD1 (5 bases). The CDR3 covers 14 residues. From germline, CDR1 is SQVTM and CDR2 ANQGSEA. V was shortened by 6 bases and J by 3 bases, with 17 bases between the two germline ends. The CDR3 DNA sequence: TGCAGCGTCGGGGGTGAGAGGGCTGACTATGGCTACACCTTC. This encodes CSVGGERADYGYTF.

As DNA, the CDR3 is TGTGCCAGCAGCCAGAGGAGGGGGGGGGAGACCCAGTACTTC. Amino acid sequence: CASSQRRGGETQYF. V is TRBV7-2 and J is TRBJ2-5, with D maybe TRBD2 (7 bases). V was pared by 5 bases and J by 5 bases, with 15 bases between. The length of the CDR3 is 14 residues. Germline loops: CDR1 SGHTA, CDR2 FQGNSA.

The chain employs TRBV5-8 and TRBJ2-7; weak D call: TRBD1 (5 bases). Looked up from germline, CDR1 is SGHTS and CDR2 is YDEGEE. V was shortened by 5 bases and J by 5 bases, with 14 bases between the two germline ends. This CDR3 has 13 residues. The CDR3 sequence: CASRTTGLDEQYF. DNA for the CDR3: TGTGCCAGCAGGACCACAGGTCTCGACGAGCAGTACTTC. Filled out from reference TRBV5-8 and TRBJ2-7, the complete variable domain reads EAGVTQSPTHLIKTRGQQATLRCSPISGHTSVYWYQQALGLGLQFLLWYDEGEERNRGNFPPRFSGRQFPNYSSELNVNALELEDSALYLCASRTTGLDEQYFGPGTRLTVT.

The chain links TRBV28 to TRBJ1-6, with D perhaps matching TRBD1 (5 bases). The CDR3 spans 14 residues. The V gene lost 2 bases and the J gene lost 14 bases, with 16 bases spanning the gap. Germline V gene sequence: CDR1 MDHEN, CDR2 SYDVKM. CDR3 amino acids: CASSLSRALSALHF. CDR3 sequence (DNA): TGTGCCAGCAGTTTAAGCAGGGCGCTCTCAGCCCTCCACTTT.

This clone appeared a single time. J is TRBJ1-2 and V is TRBV28; 8 nucleotides agree with TRBD1. V was clipped by 3 bases and J by 7 bases; unmatched bases: 1. Germline CDR1 is MDHEN and CDR2 is SYDVKM. The CDR3 contains 12 residues. Written as DNA, the CDR3 is TGTGCCAGCAGTTTCCAGGGGGCTGGCTACACCTTC. It yields the protein CASSFQGAGYTF.

This clone was found once. The genes are TRBV7-2 and TRBJ1-5; 7 bases align to TRBD1. This CDR3 region has 16 residues. Trimming at V came to 5 bases and at J to 2 bases, leaving 9 bases not matched to a gene. Germline V lookup: CDR1 SGHTA, CDR2 FQGNSA. The CDR3 spells CASSPDRVLGNQPQHF. CDR3 DNA sequence: TGTGCCAGCAGCCCCGACAGGGTTTTGGGCAATCAGCCCCAGCATTTT.

The CDR3 protein is CASSSGSGNTIYF. In DNA form, the CDR3 reads TGTGCCAGCAGCTCAGGGTCTGGAAACACCATATATTTT. The chain uses TRBV5-4 and TRBJ1-3; maybe TRBD1 (5 bases). The CDR3 extends over 13 amino acids. Germline CDR1 reads SGHNT; CDR2 reads YYREEE (reference sequence). Trimming removed 3 bases from V and 1 base from J, with 5 bases in between.

The table lists this clone with a few counts. The CDR3 coding sequence is TGTGCCAGCAGCCAGTCCGGGACAGGGGTTTGGGAGCAGTACTTC. As protein: CASSQSGTGVWEQYF. This chain links TRBV5-6 with TRBJ2-7; TRBD1 aligns across 10 bases. Trimming took 4 bases from V and 7 from J; bases not matched to a gene: 11. The CDR3 consists of 15 residues. Per germline, CDR1 SGHDT and CDR2 YYEEEE.

The chain carries TRBV6-2 or TRBV6-3 and TRBJ2-1; the match to TRBD1 covers 8 bases. The CDR3 runs 16 residues. The ends lost 5 bases at V and 0 bases at J; junction bases unmatched: 6. CDR1 is MNHEY and CDR2 is SVGEGT in the germline V gene. CDR3 residues: CASSRGQVFSYNEQFF. The CDR3 region has the DNA TGTGCCAGCAGTAGGGGACAGGTCTTCTCCTACAATGAGCAGTTCTTC.

The chain is built from TRBV19 and TRBJ1-6; TRBD1 might be the D (6 bases). CDR1 LNHDA and CDR2 SQIVND come from the germline V gene (reference sequence). Between the trimmed V and J ends, which lost 7 bases and 9 bases, there was a span of 22 bases. This CDR3 region has 16 residues. CDR3 in amino acids: CASTPFQGLRGSPLHF. As DNA, the CDR3 is TGTGCCAGTACCCCCTTCCAGGGGCTCCGGGGTTCACCCCTCCACTTT.

This chain links TRBV28 with TRBJ1-2; D call uncertain. CDR3 length: 12 residues. Germline CDR1 reads MDHEN; CDR2 reads SYDVKM. The V end lost 8 bases, the J end lost 7 bases, and 14 bases lay between the germline ends. CDR3 DNA: TGTGCCAGCGAAATACCGAGTCTTGGCTACACCTTC. Translation gives CASEIPSLGYTF.